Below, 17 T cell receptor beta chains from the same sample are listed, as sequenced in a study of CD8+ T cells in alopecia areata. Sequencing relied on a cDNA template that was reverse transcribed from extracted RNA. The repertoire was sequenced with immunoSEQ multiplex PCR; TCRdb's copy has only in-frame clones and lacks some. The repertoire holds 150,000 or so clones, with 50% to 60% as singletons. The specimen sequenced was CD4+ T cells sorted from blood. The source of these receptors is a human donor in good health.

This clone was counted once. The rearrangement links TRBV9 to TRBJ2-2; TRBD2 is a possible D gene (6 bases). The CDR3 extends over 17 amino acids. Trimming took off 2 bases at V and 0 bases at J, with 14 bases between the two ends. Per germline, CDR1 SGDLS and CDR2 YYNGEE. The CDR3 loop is CASSVVAGQANTGELFF. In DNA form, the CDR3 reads TGTGCCAGCAGCGTGGTTGCGGGGCAGGCGAACACCGGGGAGCTGTTTTTT.

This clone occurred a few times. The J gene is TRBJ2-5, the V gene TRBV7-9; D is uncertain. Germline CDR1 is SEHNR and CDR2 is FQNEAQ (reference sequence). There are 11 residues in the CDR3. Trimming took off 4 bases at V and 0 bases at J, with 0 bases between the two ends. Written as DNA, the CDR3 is TGTGCCAGCAGCTACCAAGAGACCCAGTACTTC. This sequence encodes CASSYQETQYF.

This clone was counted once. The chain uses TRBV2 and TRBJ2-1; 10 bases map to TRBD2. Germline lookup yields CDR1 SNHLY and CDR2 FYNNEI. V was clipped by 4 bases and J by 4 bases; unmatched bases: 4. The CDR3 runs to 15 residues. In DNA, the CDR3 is TGTGCCAGCAGTGGGGCTAGCGGGAGTTACAATGAGCAGTTCTTC. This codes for CASSGASGSYNEQFF.

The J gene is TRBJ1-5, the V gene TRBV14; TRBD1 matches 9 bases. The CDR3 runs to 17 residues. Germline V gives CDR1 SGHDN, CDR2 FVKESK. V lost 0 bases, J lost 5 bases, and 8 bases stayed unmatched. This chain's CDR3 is CASSQDRDRVVHQPQHF. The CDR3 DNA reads TGTGCCAGCAGCCAAGATCGGGACAGGGTAGTCCATCAGCCCCAGCATTTT.

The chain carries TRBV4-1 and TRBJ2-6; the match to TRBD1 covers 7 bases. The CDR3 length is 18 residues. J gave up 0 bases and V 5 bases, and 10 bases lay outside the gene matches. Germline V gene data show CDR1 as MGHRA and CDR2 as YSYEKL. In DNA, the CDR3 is TGCGCCAGCAGCTTCCGGGACAGCGGAGACTCTGGGGCCAACGTCCTGACTTTC. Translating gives CASSFRDSGDSGANVLTF.

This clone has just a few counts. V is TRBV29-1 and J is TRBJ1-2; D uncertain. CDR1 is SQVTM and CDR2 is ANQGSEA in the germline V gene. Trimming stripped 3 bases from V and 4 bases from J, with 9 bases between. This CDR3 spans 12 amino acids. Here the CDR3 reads CSVDLETYGYTF. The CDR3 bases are TGCAGCGTTGATCTGGAGACCTATGGCTACACCTTC. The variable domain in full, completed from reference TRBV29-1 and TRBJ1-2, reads SAVISQKPSRDICQRGTSLTIQCQVDSQVTMMFWYRQQPGQSLTLIATANQGSEATYESGFVIDKFPISRPNLTFSTLTVSNMSPEDSSIYLCSVDLETYGYTFGSGTRLTVV.

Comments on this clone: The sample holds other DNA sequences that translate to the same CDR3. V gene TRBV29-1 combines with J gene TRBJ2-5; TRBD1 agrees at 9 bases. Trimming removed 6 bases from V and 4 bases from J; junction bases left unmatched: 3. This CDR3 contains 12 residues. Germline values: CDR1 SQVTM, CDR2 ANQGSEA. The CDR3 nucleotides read TGCAGCGTCGGGACAGGGACAGAGACCCAGTACTTC. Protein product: CSVGTGTETQYF.

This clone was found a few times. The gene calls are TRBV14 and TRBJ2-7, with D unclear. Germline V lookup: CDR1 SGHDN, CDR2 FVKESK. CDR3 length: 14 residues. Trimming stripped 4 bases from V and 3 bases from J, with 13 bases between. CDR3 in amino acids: CASSPRRTVYEQYF. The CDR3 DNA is TGTGCCAGCAGCCCCCGACGGACGGTCTACGAGCAGTACTTC.

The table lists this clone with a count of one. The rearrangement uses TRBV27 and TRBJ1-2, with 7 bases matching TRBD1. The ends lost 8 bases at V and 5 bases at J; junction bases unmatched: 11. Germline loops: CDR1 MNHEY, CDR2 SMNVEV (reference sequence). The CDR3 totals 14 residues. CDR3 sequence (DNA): TGTGCCAGCGCGTCTCGGGACAGCCTTTATGGCTACACCTTC. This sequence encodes CASASRDSLYGYTF.

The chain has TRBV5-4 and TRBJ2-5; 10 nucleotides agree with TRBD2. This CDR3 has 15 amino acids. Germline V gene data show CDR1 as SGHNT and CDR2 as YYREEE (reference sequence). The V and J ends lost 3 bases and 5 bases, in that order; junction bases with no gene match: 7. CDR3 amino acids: CASSSPSGRGETQYF. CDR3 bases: TGTGCCAGCAGCTCGCCTAGCGGGAGAGGGGAGACCCAGTACTTC.

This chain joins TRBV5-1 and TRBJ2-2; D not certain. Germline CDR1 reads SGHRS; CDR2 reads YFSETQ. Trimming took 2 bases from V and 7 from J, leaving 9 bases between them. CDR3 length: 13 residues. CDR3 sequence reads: CASSFTRNGELFF. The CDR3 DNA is TGCGCCAGCAGCTTTACCCGTAACGGGGAGCTGTTTTTT.

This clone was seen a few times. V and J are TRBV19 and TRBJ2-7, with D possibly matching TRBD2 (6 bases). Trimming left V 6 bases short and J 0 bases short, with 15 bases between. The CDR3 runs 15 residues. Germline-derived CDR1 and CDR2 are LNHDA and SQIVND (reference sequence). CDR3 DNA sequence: TGTGCCAGTAGCCCAGGCGGGGCCGGCTCCTACGAGCAGTACTTC. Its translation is CASSPGGAGSYEQYF.

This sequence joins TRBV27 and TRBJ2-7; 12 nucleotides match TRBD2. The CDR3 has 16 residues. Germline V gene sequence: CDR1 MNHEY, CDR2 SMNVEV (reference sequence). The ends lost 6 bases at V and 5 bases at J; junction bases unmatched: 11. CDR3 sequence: CASRRSTSGSLNEQYF. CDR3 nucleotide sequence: TGTGCCAGCAGGCGCTCGACTAGCGGGAGTCTCAACGAGCAGTACTTC.

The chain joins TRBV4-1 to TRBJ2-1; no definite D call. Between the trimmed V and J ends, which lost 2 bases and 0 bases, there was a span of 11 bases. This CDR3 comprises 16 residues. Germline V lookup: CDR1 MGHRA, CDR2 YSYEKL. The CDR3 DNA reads TGCGCCAGCAGCCAAAGCCTCCCAAACTCCTACAATGAGCAGTTCTTC. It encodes CASSQSLPNSYNEQFF.

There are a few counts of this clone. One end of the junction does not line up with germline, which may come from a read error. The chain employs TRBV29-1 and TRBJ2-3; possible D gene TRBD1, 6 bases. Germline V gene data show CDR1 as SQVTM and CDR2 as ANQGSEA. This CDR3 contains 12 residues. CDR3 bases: TGCAGCGTAGAAGAAGGGGGTGATACGCAGTATTTT. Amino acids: CSVEEGGDTQYF.

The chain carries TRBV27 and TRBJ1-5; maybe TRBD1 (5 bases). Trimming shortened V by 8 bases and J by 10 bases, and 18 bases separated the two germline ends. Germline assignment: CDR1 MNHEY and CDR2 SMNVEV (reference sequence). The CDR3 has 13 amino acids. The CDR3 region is CASPGHRGYPQHF. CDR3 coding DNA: TGTGCCAGCCCCGGACATAGGGGATATCCCCAGCATTTT.

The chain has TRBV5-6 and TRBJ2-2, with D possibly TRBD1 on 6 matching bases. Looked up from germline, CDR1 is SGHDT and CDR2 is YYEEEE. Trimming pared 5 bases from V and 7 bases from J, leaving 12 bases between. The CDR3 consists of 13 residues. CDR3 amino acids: CASRTGLNGELFF. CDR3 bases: TGTGCCAGCAGAACAGGGTTAAACGGGGAGCTGTTTTTT.